The 20 T cell receptor beta chains in this list originate from one sample, sequenced in a study of control samples from healthy donors and cancer patients. Some clones are missing from TCRdb's copy, which holds only in-frame ones; the method was immunoSEQ multiplex PCR. The data contain around 130,000 clones, about 95% of them seen just once; the ten biggest clones take up around 3.6%. The sample consisted of blood. The receptors come from a man aged 25-40 years in good health.

The chain recombines TRBV7-3 with TRBJ1-6; 7 positions match TRBD1. Germline CDR1 SGHTA, CDR2 FQGTGA. CDR3 size: 13 residues. Germline trimming cut 7 bases from V and 7 bases from J; bases unmatched to any gene: 4. The CDR3 bases are TGTGCCAGCAAGCAGGGGGGAAATTCACCCCTCCACTTT. This encodes CASKQGGNSPLHF. The full variable domain, with the rest looked up from reference TRBV7-3 and TRBJ1-6, is GAGVSQTPSNKVTEKGKYVELRCDPISGHTALYWYRQSLGQGPEFLIYFQGTGAADDSGLPNDRFFAVRPEGSVSTLKIQRTERGDSAVYLCASKQGGNSPLHFGNGTRLTVT.

The rearrangement uses TRBV7-2 and TRBJ1-2; D unclear. This CDR3 spans 14 amino acids. Germline V CDR1 and CDR2: SGHTA, FQGNSA. Trimming took off 3 bases at V and 0 bases at J, with 8 bases between the two ends. CDR3 nucleotide sequence: TGTGCCAGCAGCTTGTATCGATCTAACTATGGCTACACCTTC. Translating it yields CASSLYRSNYGYTF.

The chain joins TRBV9 to TRBJ1-6; D ambiguous. V was pared by 0 bases and J by 6 bases, with 7 bases between. This CDR3 comprises 14 residues. Looked up from germline, CDR1 is SGDLS and CDR2 is YYNGEE. CDR3 bases: TGTGCCAGCAGCGTAGTGGGCAGTAATTCACCCCTCCACTTT. Translation: CASSVVGSNSPLHF.

This clone was seen a single time. V and J are TRBV5-1 and TRBJ2-5, with 7 nucleotides matching TRBD1. V gave up 4 bases and J gave up 5 bases; unmatched junction bases: 14. From germline, CDR1 is SGHRS and CDR2 YFSETQ. The CDR3 is made up of 16 amino acids. CDR3 protein: CASSRGQVGLWETQYF. Here the CDR3 DNA reads TGCGCCAGCAGCCGCGGACAGGTCGGGCTGTGGGAGACCCAGTACTTC. Based on the CDR3 plus reference TRBV5-1 and TRBJ2-5, the full variable domain is KAGVTQTPRYLIKTRGQQVTLSCSPISGHRSVSWYQQTPGQGLQFLFEYFSETQRNKGNFPGRFSGRQFSNSRSEMNVSTLELGDSALYLCASSRGQVGLWETQYFGPGTRLLVL.

J is TRBJ1-6 and V is TRBV20-1; the match to TRBD1 covers 7 bases. CDR3 length equals 13 residues. Germline CDR1 and CDR2: DFQATT and SNEGSKA (reference sequence). V lost 3 bases to trimming and J lost 6 bases; unmatched junction nucleotides: 2. The CDR3 is CSASSGGNSPLHF. In DNA, the CDR3 is TGCAGTGCTAGTTCAGGGGGTAATTCACCCCTCCACTTT.

The chain has TRBV6-2 or TRBV6-3 and TRBJ2-3, with 8 bases aligning to TRBD1. Germline values: CDR1 MNHEY, CDR2 SVGEGT. V shed 4 bases, J shed 4 bases, and the junction held 13 bases outside the gene matches. CDR3 length: 17 amino acids. The CDR3 sequence: CASSSLAQGAWADTQYF. The CDR3 DNA reads TGTGCCAGCAGTTCTCTAGCCCAGGGGGCGTGGGCAGATACGCAGTATTTT.

This clone was detected only a few times. This chain uses TRBV15 with TRBJ2-7; the D gene is possibly TRBD1 (5 bases). CDR3 length equals 15 residues. The germline V gene encodes CDR1 LNHNV and CDR2 YYDKDF (reference sequence). V was clipped by 1 base and J by 4 bases, with 14 bases between them. The CDR3 spells CATSRGDSESYEQYF. The CDR3 DNA reads TGTGCCACCAGCAGAGGTGACAGTGAGAGTTACGAGCAGTACTTC.

The genes are TRBV27 and TRBJ1-5; 7 bases match TRBD1. The germline V gene has CDR1 MNHEY and CDR2 SMNVEV (reference sequence). This CDR3 is 14 amino acids long. V lost 10 bases and J lost 1; bases outside the gene matches: 7. The CDR3 DNA is TGTGCCACCCAGGGGGGAGGAAGCAATCAGCCCCAGCATTTT. Translation: CATQGGGSNQPQHF.

The chain joins TRBV10-3 to TRBJ2-7; D gene ambiguous. The CDR3 covers 13 residues. Trimming stripped 6 bases from V and 2 bases from J, with 11 bases between. CDR1 and CDR2 from the germline V gene are ENHRY and SYGVKD. The CDR3 spells CAIRDGSAYEQYF. For the CDR3, the DNA is TGTGCCATCAGGGATGGGTCGGCCTACGAGCAGTACTTC.

The rearrangement links TRBV5-4 to TRBJ2-7; D may be TRBD2 (5 bases). The V gene lost 4 bases and the J gene lost 7 bases, with 15 bases spanning the gap. CDR1 is SGHNT, CDR2 YYREEE, per germline (reference sequence). The length of the CDR3 is 13 residues. CDR3 sequence reads: CASSVGEPGEQYF. The CDR3, as DNA: TGTGCCAGCAGCGTTGGAGAGCCGGGGGAGCAGTACTTC.

J is TRBJ1-2 and V is TRBV18, with 8 bases that match TRBD1. J was trimmed by 7 bases and V by 2 bases; bases with no gene match: 12. The germline V gene encodes CDR1 KGHSH and CDR2 LQKENI. The CDR3 is 16 residues long. This CDR3 is CASSPTDRVFVSGYTF. Written as DNA, the CDR3 is TGTGCCAGCTCACCAACGGACAGGGTATTCGTTTCTGGCTACACCTTC. Combining the CDR3 with reference TRBV18 and TRBJ1-2 gives the whole variable domain NAGVMQNPRHLVRRRGQEARLRCSPMKGHSHVYWYRQLPEEGLKFMVYLQKENIIDESGMPKERFSAEFPKEGPSILRIQQVVRGDSAAYFCASSPTDRVFVSGYTFGSGTRLTVV.

As DNA, the CDR3 is TGTGCCTGGAGTTCTATGAGGGGGCAGGGAACCGGGGAGCTGTTTTTT. This sequence encodes CAWSSMRGQGTGELFF. This chain uses TRBV30 with TRBJ2-2, with 7 bases aligning to TRBD1. With 2 bases clipped from V and 5 bases from J, the junction kept 11 bases outside the gene matches. This CDR3 is 16 amino acids long. Germline values: CDR1 GTSNPN, CDR2 SVGIG (reference sequence).

The genes are TRBV19 and TRBJ1-4; D gene unclear. CDR1 is LNHDA and CDR2 is SQIVND in the germline V gene (reference sequence). The CDR3 contains 13 residues. The ends were cut back, 3 bases at V and 8 bases at J, with 10 bases in the middle. The CDR3 DNA sequence: TGTGCCAGTAGTATTTATTTAGGGGAAAAACTGTTTTTT. As protein: CASSIYLGEKLFF.

The chain employs TRBV19 and TRBJ2-3; D is ambiguous. V lost 3 bases to trimming and J lost 5 bases, with 6 bases between them. CDR1 and CDR2 (germline): LNHDA, SQIVND (reference sequence). The CDR3 spans 12 residues. The CDR3 sequence is CASSILGDTQYF. The CDR3 DNA reads TGTGCCAGTAGTATCTTAGGAGATACGCAGTATTTT.

The V call is TRBV6-5, the J call TRBJ2-1; 8 nucleotides line up with TRBD1. V trimming: 6 bases; J trimming: 0 bases; junction bases outside the gene matches: 4. This CDR3 is built from 15 residues. The germline CDR1 and CDR2 sequences are MNHEY and SVGAGI. The CDR3 nucleotides read TGTGCCAGCAGCATCGACAGGGGCTCCTACAATGAGCAGTTCTTC. Its translation: CASSIDRGSYNEQFF.

This clone was picked up one time. The V call is TRBV5-6, the J call TRBJ1-2, with D unclear. V lost 5 bases and J lost 4, with 12 bases in between. The CDR3 loop spans 13 amino acids. Per germline, CDR1 SGHDT and CDR2 YYEEEE. The CDR3 here is CASSLTSTYGYTF. The CDR3 region has the DNA TGTGCCAGCAGTCTAACATCGACCTATGGCTACACCTTC.

This clone was observed a single time. The J gene is TRBJ2-7, the V gene TRBV20-1, with TRBD2 matching 8 bases. This CDR3 region has 13 residues. Germline trimming cut 3 bases from V and 2 bases from J; bases unmatched to any gene: 3. Per the germline V gene, CDR1 is DFQATT and CDR2 is SNEGSKA (reference sequence). The CDR3 DNA reads as TGCAGTGCTAGTTGGCGGGGGGCCTACGAGCAGTACTTC. Translating it yields CSASWRGAYEQYF.

This chain links TRBV28 with TRBJ1-2, with D maybe TRBD1 (6 bases). Germline V gene lookup returns CDR1 MDHEN and CDR2 SYDVKM. CDR3 length equals 14 residues. Between the trimmed V and J ends, which lost 4 bases and 4 bases, there was a span of 13 bases. The CDR3 reads CASSSGGRVYGYTF. The CDR3 DNA reads TGTGCCAGCAGTTCCGGGGGGCGAGTCTATGGCTACACCTTC.

This chain joins TRBV7-9 and TRBJ1-6; 8 nucleotides align to TRBD1. CDR3 length equals 17 residues. Germline CDR1 reads SEHNR; CDR2 reads FQNEAQ (reference sequence). Unmatched junction bases numbered 6, after V lost 5 bases and J lost 0 bases. In DNA form, the CDR3 reads TGTGCCAGCAGCCCCCGGACAGGGTACTCCTATAATTCACCCCTCCACTTT. Translating it yields CASSPRTGYSYNSPLHF.

The genes are TRBV12-5 and TRBJ1-2, with TRBD1 as a possible D gene (5 bases). CDR1 LGHNT and CDR2 FRNRAP come from the germline V gene. Trimming pared 5 bases from V and 3 bases from J, leaving 10 bases between. This CDR3 is 13 amino acids long. The CDR3 nucleotides are TGTGCTAGTGGTCTGGGGCCTTACTATGGCTACACCTTC. Translating gives CASGLGPYYGYTF.